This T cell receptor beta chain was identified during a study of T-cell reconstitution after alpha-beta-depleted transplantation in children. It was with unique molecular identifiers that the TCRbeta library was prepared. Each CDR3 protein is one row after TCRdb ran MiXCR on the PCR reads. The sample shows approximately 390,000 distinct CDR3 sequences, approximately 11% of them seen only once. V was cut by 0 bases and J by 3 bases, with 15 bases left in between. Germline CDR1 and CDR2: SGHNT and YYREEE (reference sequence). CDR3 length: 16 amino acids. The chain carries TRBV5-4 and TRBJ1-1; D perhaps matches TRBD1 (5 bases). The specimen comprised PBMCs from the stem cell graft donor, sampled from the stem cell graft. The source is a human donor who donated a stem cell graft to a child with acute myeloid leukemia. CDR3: CASSLVPGRADTEAFF. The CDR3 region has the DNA TGTGCCAGCAGCTTGGTTCCAGGGCGAGCGGACACTGAAGCTTTCTTT. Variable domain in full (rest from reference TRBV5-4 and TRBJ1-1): ETGVTQSPTHLIKTRGQQVTLRCSSQSGHNTVSWYQQALGQGPQFIFQYYREEENGRGNFPPRFSGLQFPNYSSELNVNALELDDSALYLCASSLVPGRADTEAFFGQGTRLTVV.